The clone carrying this T cell receptor beta chain is medium-sized within its sample. This specimen belongs to a study of T cell repertoires in aging, cancer and after chemotherapy. TRB rearrangements spanning V, D and J were amplified using mixed TRB-A/B primers. TCRdb recomputed calls from the multiplex PCR reads with MiXCR, one row per CDR3 protein. The table has roughly 18,000 distinct CDR3 sequences, about two fifths seen once. Peripheral blood genomic DNA, not sorted cells or RNA, was the template. This CDR3 contains 14 residues. Germline assignment: CDR1 LNHDA and CDR2 SQIVND (reference sequence). V lost 8 bases and J lost 0, with 10 bases in between.

Material for sequencing was blood. This chain joins TRBV19 and TRBJ2-2; D perhaps matches TRBD2 (6 bases). The receptor's source is a human donor with a solid tumor. CDR3 residues: CASASDSNTGELFF. For the CDR3, the DNA is TGTGCCAGTGCTAGCGACTCGAACACCGGGGAGCTGTTTTTT.